This T cell receptor beta chain was identified during a study of T cell repertoires in cytomegalovirus infection. Study details: Public signatures in TCR beta pointed to CMV infection and matching HLA type.

Per germline, CDR1 SGHAT and CDR2 FQNNGV. This CDR3 is built from 16 residues. V was clipped by 2 bases and J by 0 bases, with 13 bases between them. Overall study results and limits: Accumulated public TCR beta family frequency recognized individuals carrying CMV together with the relevant HLA. Dominant in the ex vivo response were TCR beta clonotypes restricted by HLA-C and specific for CMV.

In its sample, this clonotype was seen many times. Its antigen is unidentified. TCRdb re-derived calls from the reads in MiXCR, one entry per CDR3 protein. The table includes under 250,000 distinct CDR3 sequences, about 7% detected once. Sequencing was done on a sample of PBMCs. This receptor was obtained from a human donor in good health (CMV status not recorded). Some clones in this sample may be carry-over from other donors' samples. The chain recombines TRBV11-2 with TRBJ1-1; possible D gene TRBD1, 6 bases. The CDR3 DNA is TGTGCCAGCAGCTTACTCAGGGGTACGTTGAACACTGAAGCTTTCTTT. Translation: CASSLLRGTLNTEAFF.